The clone carrying this TCR beta chain has just one count. As yet, its antigen is unknown. Uncontrolled infection, other autoimmune disease, pregnancy or lactation excluded patients. The data were obtained in a study of T cells in Graves' hyperthyroidism and ophthalmopathy. V was pared by 4 bases and J by 1 base, with 10 bases between. CDR3 size: 14 residues. Germline values: CDR1 MGHRA, CDR2 YSYEKL. Broader study findings: Researchers found most expanded thyroid clonotypes above 0.001 in blood as well. Stable hyperthyroidism was separated from ophthalmopathy by a model based on 13 V-J features.

Amplification of TCR beta CDR3 regions used RNA as the template. First-round RT-PCR of the TCR CDR3 relied on the HTBI primer set. Each CDR3 protein gets one entry after TCRdb re-called the multiplex PCR reads with MiXCR. The sample yields approximately 300,000 distinct CDR3 sequences, less than 20% seen once. Sequencing input: blood. The clonotype comes from a man over 45 with Graves' ophthalmopathy. The rearrangement uses TRBV4-1 and TRBJ1-1; D ambiguous. The CDR3 sequence: CASSLAPTNTEAFF. The CDR3, as DNA: TGCGCCAGCAGCCTCGCACCCACGAACACTGAAGCTTTCTTT.